This T cell receptor (beta chain) was obtained from a study of post-analysis software for immune sequencing data. Study-level background: The courses of disease that were included comprised relapsing-remitting, secondary progressive and progressive-relapsing multiple sclerosis.

Study-wide results and limits: Normalized Chao1 diversity was significantly reduced in patients versus controls. The F measure placed samples prepared in the same batch into strongly shared clusters. Controls showed lower frequencies than patients for five or six TRBV segments, and TRBV5-6, TRBV5-1 and TRBV20-1 were among these.

Comment on this clonotype: Its antigen remains unknown. One junction end does not reproduce the germline sequence, and a read error may be involved.

The library was made from cDNA and included unique molecular identifiers. From roughly 1 to 10 million T cells, around 500,000 cDNA molecules were obtained. Each CDR3 protein is one row after TCRdb ran MiXCR on the PCR reads. Of about 430,000 distinct CDR3 sequences listed, approximately 42% are singletons. The CDR3 runs to 14 residues. Germline lookup yields CDR1 SGHRS and CDR2 YFSETQ. This TCR derives from a girl aged 2 to 10 with multiple sclerosis. This chain links TRBV5-1 with TRBJ1-2; 8 nucleotides align to TRBD1. Sample: blood. The CDR3 region is CACSSGQGSYGYTF. The CDR3 nucleotides read TGCGCCTGCAGCTCAGGACAGGGATCGTATGGCTACACCTTC.